What follows are 28 T cell receptor beta chains derived from one specimen sequenced in a study of shared clonotypes between healthy human individuals. The table came from immunoSEQ multiplex PCR; TCRdb's copy has only in-frame clones and leaves some out. The table has 450,000 to 650,000 clones, around three quarters seen once; the top ten hold 12%. The sequencing sample was made of PBMCs. The receptor set was obtained from a middle-aged woman in good health. Some clones in this sample may be carry-over from other donors' samples.

This clone was counted once. J is TRBJ2-3 and V is TRBV28; TRBD2 might be the D (6 bases). CDR3 length: 15 amino acids. Deletions cut 5 bases from V and 2 bases from J, with 14 bases between. CDR1 and CDR2 (germline): MDHEN, SYDVKM. The CDR3 protein is CASSPAGTLTDTQYF. CDR3 nucleotides: TGTGCCAGCAGTCCCGCCGGGACTCTCACAGATACGCAGTATTTT.

The chain has TRBV27 and TRBJ1-2, with 10 bases that match TRBD1. This CDR3 has 14 amino acids. The trim removed 4 bases at V and 8 bases at J, leaving 7 bases unmatched. Germline CDR1 and CDR2: MNHEY and SMNVEV (reference sequence). The CDR3 region has the DNA TGTGCCAGCAGTTCCGTACGGACAGGGGGAGGCTACACCTTC. Amino acids: CASSSVRTGGGYTF.

This clone was found once. The rearrangement links TRBV7-2 to TRBJ2-7; a weak D match, TRBD1 (6 bases). The CDR3 has 15 amino acids. Germline V CDR1 and CDR2: SGHTA, FQGNSA. Trimming pared 5 bases from V and 1 base from J, leaving 15 bases between. Here the CDR3 reads CASSLLPQGSYEQYF. CDR3 nucleotides: TGTGCCAGCAGCCTCCTGCCACAGGGATCCTACGAGCAGTACTTC.

This sequence joins TRBV7-9 and TRBJ1-1, with a weak D call TRBD1 (5 bases). Germline CDR1 SEHNR, CDR2 FQNEAQ (reference sequence). The CDR3 is 15 amino acids. Trimming cost V 3 bases and J 0 bases, with 11 bases left between them. The CDR3 DNA reads as TGTGCCAGCAGCTTCTCCCGACAGATGAACACTGAAGCTTTCTTT. This sequence encodes CASSFSRQMNTEAFF.

This clone was detected only a few times. The V call is TRBV9, the J call TRBJ2-3, with 7 positions matching TRBD1. CDR1 and CDR2 from the germline V gene are SGDLS and YYNGEE. CDR3 length: 17 residues. V lost 0 bases and J lost 2; bases outside the gene matches: 9. CDR3 protein: CASSVETTGAITDTQYF. DNA for the CDR3: TGTGCCAGCAGCGTAGAAACTACAGGGGCCATCACAGATACGCAGTATTTT.

The rearrangement links TRBV9 to TRBJ2-2, with TRBD1 as a possible D gene (6 bases). Trimming took off 2 bases at V and 5 bases at J, with 10 bases between the two ends. CDR1 and CDR2 from the germline V gene are SGDLS and YYNGEE. The CDR3 sequence is 14 residues long. CDR3 coding DNA: TGTGCCAGCAGCGTCGGGACATCAACCGGGGAGCTGTTTTTT. This encodes CASSVGTSTGELFF.

As to this clone: A read error may produce the germline difference seen at one junction end. V gene TRBV11-2 combines with J gene TRBJ2-1; 11 bases line up with TRBD2. The CDR3 has 18 residues. Germline V gives CDR1 SGHAT, CDR2 FQNNGV. The DNA of the CDR3 is TGTGCCAGCAGCTCCCTTGCACTAGCGGGAGCTTCCTCCAATGAGCAGTTCTTC. Translation gives CASSSLALAGASSNEQFF.

The CDR3 DNA follows: TGTGCCAGCAGTTCTACAGCCGGCCACAGTAACACCGGGGAGCTGTTTTTT. It codes for CASSSTAGHSNTGELFF. V usage is TRBV28 and J usage is TRBJ2-2; D is unresolved. The V end lost 4 bases, the J end lost 2 bases, and 17 bases lay between the germline ends. Germline-derived CDR1 and CDR2 are MDHEN and SYDVKM. CDR3 length: 17 amino acids.

This clone was detected once. The chain recombines TRBV9 with TRBJ2-3, with D tentatively TRBD1 or TRBD2 (6 bases each). CDR3 length: 18 residues. Germline V gene data show CDR1 as SGDLS and CDR2 as YYNGEE. Trimming took off 0 bases at V and 2 bases at J, with 19 bases between the two ends. This chain's CDR3 is CASSVAGGPGAITDTQYF. In nucleotides, the CDR3 is TGTGCCAGCAGCGTAGCCGGGGGCCCGGGAGCCATCACAGATACGCAGTATTTT.

In this sample, this clone turned up many times. This sample includes further DNA sequences coding for the same CDR3. The chain joins TRBV4-3 to TRBJ2-7; maybe TRBD1 (5 bases). Trimming cost V 0 bases and J 2 bases, with 11 bases left between them. Per the germline V gene, CDR1 is LGHNA and CDR2 is YSLEER. This CDR3 is built from 15 residues. The CDR3 region is CASSQDTQGPYEQYF. For the CDR3, the DNA is TGCGCCAGCAGCCAAGATACCCAGGGCCCCTACGAGCAGTACTTC.

In nucleotides, the CDR3 is TGTGCCAGCAGCTTCCACAGGGGGCGAAATGAGCAGTTCTTC. This codes for CASSFHRGRNEQFF. The chain recombines TRBV7-8 with TRBJ2-1; 9 positions match TRBD1. There are 14 residues in the CDR3. Germline V CDR1 and CDR2: SGHVS, FQNEAQ. J was trimmed by 7 bases and V by 3 bases; bases with no gene match: 4.

This chain links TRBV6-5 with TRBJ2-7; no firm D call. The CDR3 contains 15 residues. V was trimmed by 5 bases and J by 0 bases, leaving 14 bases between them. Germline V gene data show CDR1 as MNHEY and CDR2 as SVGAGI. The CDR3 coding sequence is TGTGCCAGCAGTCCCGGGTCATCGAGCTCCTACGAGCAGTACTTC. Protein product: CASSPGSSSSYEQYF.

This clone occurred many times. This sequence joins TRBV19 and TRBJ1-2; no reliable D call. CDR3 length equals 11 residues. From germline, CDR1 is LNHDA and CDR2 SQIVND (reference sequence). V was pared by 3 bases and J by 8 bases, with 7 bases between. DNA of the CDR3: TGTGCCAGTAGTATGCTGTCCGGCTACACCTTC. This translates into CASSMLSGYTF. The full variable domain, its missing parts supplied by reference TRBV19 and TRBJ1-2, is DGGITQSPKYLFRKEGQNVTLSCEQNLNHDAMYWYRQDPGQGLRLIYYSQIVNDFQKGDIAEGYSVSREKKESFPLTVTSAQKNPTAFYLCASSMLSGYTFGSGTRLTVV.

This clone was found once. This chain joins TRBV19 and TRBJ2-5; a possible D gene is TRBD2 (5 bases). Trimming cost V 5 bases and J 1 base, with 8 bases left between them. Germline V CDR1 and CDR2: LNHDA, SQIVND (reference sequence). This CDR3 spans 13 amino acids. The CDR3 coding sequence is TGTGCCAGTAGTGAGGGAGCCCAAGAGACCCAGTACTTC. Amino acid sequence: CASSEGAQETQYF.

The V call is TRBV4-1, the J call TRBJ2-3; tentative D call: TRBD2 (6 bases). CDR3 length equals 16 residues. V dropped 5 bases and J dropped 4 bases, with 19 bases sitting between them. CDR1 is MGHRA and CDR2 is YSYEKL in the germline V gene. CDR3 DNA sequence: TGCGCCAGCAGCAGATCCCTAGTGGGAGGCCCAGATACGCAGTATTTT. It yields the protein CASSRSLVGGPDTQYF.

The chain couples TRBV27 to TRBJ2-1; D unclear. The germline V gene has CDR1 MNHEY and CDR2 SMNVEV (reference sequence). The CDR3 has 11 residues. Trimming cost V 7 bases and J 4 bases, with 5 bases left between them. The CDR3 here is CASKSYNEQFF. In DNA, the CDR3 is TGTGCCAGCAAATCTTACAATGAGCAGTTCTTC.

About this clone itself: Since a much larger clone is just one base distant, this may be a read error. Other DNA sequences within the sample encode an identical CDR3. V and J are TRBV5-4 and TRBJ2-7; unclear D gene. The CDR3 is made up of 13 amino acids. Germline assignment: CDR1 SGHNT and CDR2 YYREEE (reference sequence). Trimming left V 2 bases short and J 0 bases short, with 6 bases between. CDR3 DNA sequence: TGTGCCAGCAGCTTAGGCAACTCCTACGAGCAGTACTTC. It encodes CASSLGNSYEQYF.

The rearrangement uses TRBV6-6 and TRBJ1-2; 10 bases match TRBD1. Looked up from germline, CDR1 is MNHNY and CDR2 is SVGAGI (reference sequence). The CDR3 length is 15 residues. J was trimmed by 4 bases and V by 4 bases; bases with no gene match: 6. The CDR3 region has the DNA TGTGCCAGCAGTTCCAAGACAGGGGGCCCCTATGGCTACACCTTC. Its translation: CASSSKTGGPYGYTF.

The count of this clone is one. CDR3 amino acids: CAWSGGNTQPQHF. The CDR3 DNA follows: TGTGCCTGGAGTGGAGGGAATACTCAGCCCCAGCATTTT. V is TRBV30 and J is TRBJ1-5; D gene uncertain. In germline, CDR1 is GTSNPN, CDR2 SVGIG (reference sequence). CDR3 length: 13 residues. Deletions cut 1 base from V and 6 bases from J, with 10 bases between.

The J gene is TRBJ2-1, the V gene TRBV5-1, with a possible D match to TRBD2 (6 bases). V shed 4 bases and J shed 4 bases, with 21 bases lying between them. The germline V gene has CDR1 SGHRS and CDR2 YFSETQ. The CDR3 sequence is 17 residues long. The CDR3 DNA reads as TGCGCCAGCAGCCTTGTGGGGACCCTCGGGAGTTACAATGAGCAGTTCTTC. Its protein is CASSLVGTLGSYNEQFF.

The gene calls are TRBV6-6 and TRBJ2-7; the D gene is possibly TRBD2 (6 bases). Germline CDR1 MNHNY, CDR2 SVGAGI (reference sequence). This CDR3 comprises 12 residues. The CDR3 spells CGTAGASDEQYF. The CDR3 coding sequence is TGTGGAACTGCCGGGGCTAGCGACGAGCAGTACTTC.

About this clone: One base separates it from a far larger clone, so it is likely a read error. This sample includes further DNA sequences coding for the same CDR3. The chain couples TRBV5-8 to TRBJ2-7; D is possibly TRBD1 (5 bases). The V gene lost 4 bases and the J gene lost 0 bases, with 8 bases spanning the gap. The CDR3 is 13 residues long. CDR1 SGHTS and CDR2 YDEGEE come from the germline V gene. The CDR3, as DNA: TGTGCCAGCAGCCTGCAGGGCTCCTACGAGCAGTACTTC. Translation gives CASSLQGSYEQYF.

The table lists this clone with a few counts. The V and J genes are TRBV7-2 and TRBJ2-5, with 9 bases lining up with TRBD2. Germline-derived CDR1 and CDR2 are SGHTA and FQGNSA. The trim removed 1 base at V and 1 base at J, leaving 7 bases unmatched. This CDR3 contains 17 residues. The CDR3 sequence is CASSLGVTSGRQETQYF. CDR3 nucleotides: TGTGCCAGCAGCTTAGGGGTGACTAGCGGTCGCCAAGAGACCCAGTACTTC.

Note on this clone: One base away lies a much larger clone, so this may be a sequencing read error. This chain uses TRBV9 with TRBJ2-5; D gene ambiguous. Deletions cut 5 bases from V and 5 bases from J, with 10 bases between. CDR3 length: 12 residues. Germline V gene lookup returns CDR1 SGDLS and CDR2 YYNGEE. The CDR3 sequence is CASSFLGETQYF. CDR3 in DNA: TGTGCCAGCAGTTTCCTGGGGGAGACCCAGTACTTC. Looking up the rest from reference TRBV9 and TRBJ2-5 gives the full variable domain: DSGVTQTPKHLITATGQRVTLRCSPRSGDLSVYWYQQSLDQGLQFLIQYYNGEERAKGNILERFSAQQFPDLHSELNLSSLELGDSALYFCASSFLGETQYFGPGTRLLVL.

This chain links TRBV20-1 with TRBJ2-5; D gene uncertain. The germline CDR1 and CDR2 sequences are DFQATT and SNEGSKA (reference sequence). The CDR3 is made up of 11 amino acids. V dropped 4 bases and J dropped 2 bases, with 5 bases sitting between them. The CDR3 nucleotides are TGCAGTGCTAACCAGCAAGAGACCCAGTACTTC. Translating it yields CSANQQETQYF.

This clone was recorded once. The chain uses TRBV6-5 and TRBJ1-2; TRBD1 agrees at 7 bases. CDR1 is MNHEY and CDR2 is SVGAGI in the germline V gene. This CDR3 comprises 12 residues. Losses at the gene ends were 7 bases for V and 4 bases for J; bases not matched to a gene: 3. Here the CDR3 reads CASKGQIYGYTF. DNA for the CDR3: TGTGCCAGCAAGGGACAGATCTATGGCTACACCTTC.

The CDR3 bases are TGTGCCAGCAGCGTAGGGGCGGATACGCAGTATTTT. Its protein product is CASSVGADTQYF. This chain joins TRBV9 and TRBJ2-3, with D unresolved. V lost 0 bases to trimming and J lost 6 bases, with 5 bases between them. The germline V gene encodes CDR1 SGDLS and CDR2 YYNGEE. The CDR3 has 12 residues.

As DNA, the CDR3 is TGCAGCGTGGGGGAGGGAAGGTACGAGCAGTACTTC. The encoded protein is CSVGEGRYEQYF. The chain carries TRBV29-1 and TRBJ2-7; TRBD2 agrees at 7 bases. V trimming: 6 bases; J trimming: 4 bases; junction bases outside the gene matches: 6. The CDR3 consists of 12 residues. Germline V CDR1 and CDR2: SQVTM, ANQGSEA.